Presented here are 4 T cell receptor beta chains from one specimen sequenced in a study of T cell clonotyping in hematopoietic cell transplantation. Sequenced by immunoSEQ multiplex PCR; TCRdb stores in-frame clones only, minus some. The sample shows about 13,000 clones, approximately 83% of them seen only once. Time point described: recipient sample about 28 days before transplant, after cytoreduction. This material consisted of peripheral blood mononuclear cells, taken before stem cell transplant. The receptor set was obtained from a man aged 55 to 70 with acute myeloid leukemia. Some clones in this sample may be carry-over from other donors' samples.

This rearrangement joins TRBV11-2 to TRBJ1-2, with D possibly matching TRBD1 (5 bases). The V gene lost 3 bases and the J gene lost 8 bases, with 10 bases spanning the gap. The CDR3 consists of 12 residues. Germline values: CDR1 SGHAT, CDR2 FQNNGV. CDR3 protein: CASSFSGEGYTF. CDR3 nucleotide sequence: TGTGCCAGCAGCTTCTCGGGGGAAGGCTACACCTTC.

This clone was found once. This chain joins TRBV7-2 and TRBJ1-1; D ambiguous. The germline V gene has CDR1 SGHTA and CDR2 FQGNSA. There are 17 residues in the CDR3. V lost 1 base to trimming and J lost 6 bases, with 21 bases between them. DNA for the CDR3: TGTGCCAGCAGCTTAGTAAGGGCAGGTCTAAGCCCGGCTGAAGCTTTCTTT. This translates into CASSLVRAGLSPAEAFF.

V is TRBV5-1 and J is TRBJ1-1; perhaps TRBD1 as D (5 bases). Trimming shortened V by 3 bases and J by 3 bases, and 9 bases separated the two germline ends. CDR3 length equals 13 residues. Germline-derived CDR1 and CDR2 are SGHRS and YFSETQ. The DNA for the CDR3 is TGCGCCAGCAGCTCCTTAGGGGACACTGAAGCTTTCTTT. Its translation: CASSSLGDTEAFF.

V and J are TRBV29-1 and TRBJ1-2; D is perhaps TRBD1 (6 bases). V gave up 3 bases and J gave up 0 bases, with 14 bases separating them. Germline values: CDR1 SQVTM, CDR2 ANQGSEA. CDR3 length equals 15 residues. The CDR3 bases are TGCAGCGTTGACCACCAGGGGAAACCTAACTATGGCTACACCTTC. It encodes CSVDHQGKPNYGYTF.